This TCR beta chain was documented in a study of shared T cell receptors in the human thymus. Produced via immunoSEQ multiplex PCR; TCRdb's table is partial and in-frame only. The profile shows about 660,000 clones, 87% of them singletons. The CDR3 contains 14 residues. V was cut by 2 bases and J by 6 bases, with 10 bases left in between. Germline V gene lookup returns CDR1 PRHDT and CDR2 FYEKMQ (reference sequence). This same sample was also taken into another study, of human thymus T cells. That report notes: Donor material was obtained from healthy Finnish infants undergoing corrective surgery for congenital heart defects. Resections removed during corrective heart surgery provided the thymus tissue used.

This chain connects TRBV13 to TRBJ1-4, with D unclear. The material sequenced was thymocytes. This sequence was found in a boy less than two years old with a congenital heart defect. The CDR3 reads CASSLRGWHEKLFF. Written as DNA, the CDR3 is TGTGCCAGCAGCTTAAGAGGATGGCATGAAAAACTGTTTTTT.